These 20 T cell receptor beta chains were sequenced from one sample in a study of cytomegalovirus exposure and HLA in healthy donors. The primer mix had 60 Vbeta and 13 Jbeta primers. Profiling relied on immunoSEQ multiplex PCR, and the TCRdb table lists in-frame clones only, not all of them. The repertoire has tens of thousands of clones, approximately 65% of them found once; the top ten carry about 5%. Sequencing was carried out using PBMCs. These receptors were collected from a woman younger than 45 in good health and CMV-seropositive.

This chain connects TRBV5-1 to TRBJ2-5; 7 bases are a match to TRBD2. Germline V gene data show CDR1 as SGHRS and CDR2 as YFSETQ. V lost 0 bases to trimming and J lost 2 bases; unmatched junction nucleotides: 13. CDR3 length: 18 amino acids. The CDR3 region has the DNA TGCGCCAGCAGCTTGGGGACTAGTATTGGGGTAATACAAGAGACCCAGTACTTC. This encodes CASSLGTSIGVIQETQYF.

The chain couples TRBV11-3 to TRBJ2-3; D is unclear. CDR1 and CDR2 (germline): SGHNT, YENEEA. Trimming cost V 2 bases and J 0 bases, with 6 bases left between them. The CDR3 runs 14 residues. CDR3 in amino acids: CASSLLSSTDTQYF. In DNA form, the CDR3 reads TGTGCCAGCAGCTTACTATCCAGCACAGATACGCAGTATTTT.

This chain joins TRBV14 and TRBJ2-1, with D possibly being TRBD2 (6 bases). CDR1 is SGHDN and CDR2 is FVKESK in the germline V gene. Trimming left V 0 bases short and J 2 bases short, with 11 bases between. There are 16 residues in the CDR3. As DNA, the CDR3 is TGTGCCAGCAGCCAAGAGGAGGGGTTCGCCTACAATGAGCAGTTCTTC. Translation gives CASSQEEGFAYNEQFF.

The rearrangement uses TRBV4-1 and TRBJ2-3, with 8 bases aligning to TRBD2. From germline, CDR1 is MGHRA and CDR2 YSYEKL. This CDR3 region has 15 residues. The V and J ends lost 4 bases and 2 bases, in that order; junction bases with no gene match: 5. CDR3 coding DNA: TGCGCCAGCAGCCTCGGGGGGGGTATCACAGATACGCAGTATTTT. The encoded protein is CASSLGGGITDTQYF.

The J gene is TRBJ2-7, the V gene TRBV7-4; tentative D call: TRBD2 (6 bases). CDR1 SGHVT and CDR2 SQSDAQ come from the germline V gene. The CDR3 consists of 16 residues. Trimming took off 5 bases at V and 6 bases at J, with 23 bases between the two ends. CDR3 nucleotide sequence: TGTGCCAGCAGCCCCCGGGACTTCCTCGCACGTCGCGAGCAGTACTTC. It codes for CASSPRDFLARREQYF.

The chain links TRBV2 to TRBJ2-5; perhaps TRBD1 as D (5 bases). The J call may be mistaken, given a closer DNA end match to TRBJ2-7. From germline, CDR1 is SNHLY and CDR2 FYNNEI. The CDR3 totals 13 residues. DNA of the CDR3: TGTGCCAGCAGTGATTGGGGCGAGGACGAGCAGTACTTC. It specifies CASSDWGEDEQYF.

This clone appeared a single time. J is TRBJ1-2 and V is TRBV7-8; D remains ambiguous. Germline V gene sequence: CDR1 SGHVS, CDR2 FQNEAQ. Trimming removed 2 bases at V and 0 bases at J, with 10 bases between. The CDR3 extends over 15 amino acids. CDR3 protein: CASSLIGDTNYGYTF. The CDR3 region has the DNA TGTGCCAGCAGCTTAATCGGAGATACTAACTATGGCTACACCTTC.

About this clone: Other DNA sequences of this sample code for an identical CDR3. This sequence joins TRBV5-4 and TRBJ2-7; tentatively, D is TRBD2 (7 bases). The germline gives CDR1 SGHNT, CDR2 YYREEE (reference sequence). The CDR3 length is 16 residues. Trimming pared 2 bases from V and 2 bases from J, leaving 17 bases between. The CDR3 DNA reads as TGTGCCAGCAGCTTTTGGGTAGGCGGGGGCCCCTACGAGCAGTACTTC. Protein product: CASSFWVGGGPYEQYF.

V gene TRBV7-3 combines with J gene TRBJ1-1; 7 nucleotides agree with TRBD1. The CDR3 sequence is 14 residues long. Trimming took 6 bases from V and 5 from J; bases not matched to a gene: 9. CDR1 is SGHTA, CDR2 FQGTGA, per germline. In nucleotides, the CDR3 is TGTGCCAGCAGTCCCAGGGGGGTAGGGACTGAAGCTTTCTTT. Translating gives CASSPRGVGTEAFF.

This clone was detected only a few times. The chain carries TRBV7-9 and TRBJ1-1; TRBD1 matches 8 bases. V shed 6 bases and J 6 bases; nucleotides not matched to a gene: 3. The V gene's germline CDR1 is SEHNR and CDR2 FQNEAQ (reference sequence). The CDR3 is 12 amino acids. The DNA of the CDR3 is TGTGCCAGCAGTCGGACAGGGTCTGAAGCTTTCTTT. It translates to CASSRTGSEAFF.

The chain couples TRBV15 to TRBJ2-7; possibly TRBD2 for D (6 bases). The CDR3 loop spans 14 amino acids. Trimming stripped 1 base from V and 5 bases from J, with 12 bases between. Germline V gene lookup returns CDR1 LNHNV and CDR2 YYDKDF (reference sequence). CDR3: CATSRVSGSDEQYF. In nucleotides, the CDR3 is TGTGCCACCAGCAGAGTTAGCGGTTCTGACGAGCAGTACTTC.

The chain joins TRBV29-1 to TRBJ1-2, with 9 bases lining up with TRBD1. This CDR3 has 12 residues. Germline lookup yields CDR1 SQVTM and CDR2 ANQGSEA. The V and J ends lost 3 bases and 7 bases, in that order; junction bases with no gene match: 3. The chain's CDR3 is CSVEQTGGGYTF. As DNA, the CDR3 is TGCAGCGTTGAGCAGACAGGGGGTGGCTACACCTTC.

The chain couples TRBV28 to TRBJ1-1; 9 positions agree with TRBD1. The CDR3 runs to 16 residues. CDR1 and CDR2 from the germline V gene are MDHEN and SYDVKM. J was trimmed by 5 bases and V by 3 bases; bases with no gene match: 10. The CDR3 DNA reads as TGTGCCAGCAGTTTTACACCGGGACAGGGAAATACTGAAGCTTTCTTT. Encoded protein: CASSFTPGQGNTEAFF.

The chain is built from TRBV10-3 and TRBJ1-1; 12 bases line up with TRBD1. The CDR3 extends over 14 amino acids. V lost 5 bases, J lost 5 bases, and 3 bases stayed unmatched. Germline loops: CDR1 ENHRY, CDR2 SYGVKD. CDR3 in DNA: TGTGCCATCAGTCCGGGACAGGGGGCGACTGAAGCTTTCTTT. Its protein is CAISPGQGATEAFF.

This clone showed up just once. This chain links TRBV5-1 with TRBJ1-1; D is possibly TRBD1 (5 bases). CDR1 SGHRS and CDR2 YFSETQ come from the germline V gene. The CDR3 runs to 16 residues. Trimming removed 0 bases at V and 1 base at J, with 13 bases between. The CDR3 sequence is CASSLVPLQGNTEAFF. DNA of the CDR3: TGCGCCAGCAGCTTGGTTCCCCTCCAGGGGAACACTGAAGCTTTCTTT.

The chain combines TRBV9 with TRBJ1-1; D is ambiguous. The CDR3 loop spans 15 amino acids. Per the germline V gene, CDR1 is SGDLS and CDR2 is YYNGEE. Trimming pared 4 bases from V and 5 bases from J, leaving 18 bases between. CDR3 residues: CASSPQSRPGTEAFF. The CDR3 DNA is TGTGCCAGCAGCCCTCAATCCCGGCCGGGGACTGAAGCTTTCTTT.

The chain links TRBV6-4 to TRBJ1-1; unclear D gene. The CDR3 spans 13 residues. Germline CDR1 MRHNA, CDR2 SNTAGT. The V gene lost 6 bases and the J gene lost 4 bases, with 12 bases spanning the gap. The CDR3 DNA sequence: TGTGCCAGCAGCTTCGAGGAAGGCACTGAAGCTTTCTTT. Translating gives CASSFEEGTEAFF.

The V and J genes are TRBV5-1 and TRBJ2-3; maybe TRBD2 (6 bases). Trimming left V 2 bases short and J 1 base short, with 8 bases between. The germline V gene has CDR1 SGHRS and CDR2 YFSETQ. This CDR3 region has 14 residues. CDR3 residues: CASSFGTGTDTQYF. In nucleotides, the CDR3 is TGCGCCAGCAGCTTTGGGACTGGCACAGATACGCAGTATTTT.

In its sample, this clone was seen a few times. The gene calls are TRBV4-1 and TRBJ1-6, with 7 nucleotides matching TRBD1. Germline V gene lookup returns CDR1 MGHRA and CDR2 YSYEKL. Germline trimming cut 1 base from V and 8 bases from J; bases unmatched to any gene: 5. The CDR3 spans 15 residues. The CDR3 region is CASSQVGQVDSPLHF. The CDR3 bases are TGCGCCAGCAGCCAAGTTGGACAGGTAGATTCACCCCTCCACTTT.

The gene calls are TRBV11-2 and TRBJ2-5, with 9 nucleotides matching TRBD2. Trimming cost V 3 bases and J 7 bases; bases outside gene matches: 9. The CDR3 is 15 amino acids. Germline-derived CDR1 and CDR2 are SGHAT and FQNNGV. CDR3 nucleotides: TGTGCCAGCAGCTTTGAGCGGGGGGAAAGGTGGACCCAGTACTTC. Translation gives CASSFERGERWTQYF.